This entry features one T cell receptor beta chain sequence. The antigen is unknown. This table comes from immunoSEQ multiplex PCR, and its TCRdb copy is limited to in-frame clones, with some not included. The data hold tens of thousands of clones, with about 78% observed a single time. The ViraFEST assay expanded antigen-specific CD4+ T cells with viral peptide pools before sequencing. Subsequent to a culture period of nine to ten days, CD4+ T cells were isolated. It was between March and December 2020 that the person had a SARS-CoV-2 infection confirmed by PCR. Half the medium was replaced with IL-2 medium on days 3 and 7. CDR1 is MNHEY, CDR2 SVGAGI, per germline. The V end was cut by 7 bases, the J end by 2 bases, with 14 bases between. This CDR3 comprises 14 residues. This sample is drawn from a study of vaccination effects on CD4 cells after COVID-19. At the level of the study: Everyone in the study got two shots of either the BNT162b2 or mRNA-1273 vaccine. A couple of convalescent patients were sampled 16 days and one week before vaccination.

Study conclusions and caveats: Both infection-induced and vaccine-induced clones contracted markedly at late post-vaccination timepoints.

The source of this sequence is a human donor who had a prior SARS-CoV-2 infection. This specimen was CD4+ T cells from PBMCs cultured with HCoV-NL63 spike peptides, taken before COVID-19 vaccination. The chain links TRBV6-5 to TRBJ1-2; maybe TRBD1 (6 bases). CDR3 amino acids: CASIRSGQNYGYTF. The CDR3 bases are TGTGCCAGCATCCGATCCGGACAGAACTATGGCTACACCTTC.